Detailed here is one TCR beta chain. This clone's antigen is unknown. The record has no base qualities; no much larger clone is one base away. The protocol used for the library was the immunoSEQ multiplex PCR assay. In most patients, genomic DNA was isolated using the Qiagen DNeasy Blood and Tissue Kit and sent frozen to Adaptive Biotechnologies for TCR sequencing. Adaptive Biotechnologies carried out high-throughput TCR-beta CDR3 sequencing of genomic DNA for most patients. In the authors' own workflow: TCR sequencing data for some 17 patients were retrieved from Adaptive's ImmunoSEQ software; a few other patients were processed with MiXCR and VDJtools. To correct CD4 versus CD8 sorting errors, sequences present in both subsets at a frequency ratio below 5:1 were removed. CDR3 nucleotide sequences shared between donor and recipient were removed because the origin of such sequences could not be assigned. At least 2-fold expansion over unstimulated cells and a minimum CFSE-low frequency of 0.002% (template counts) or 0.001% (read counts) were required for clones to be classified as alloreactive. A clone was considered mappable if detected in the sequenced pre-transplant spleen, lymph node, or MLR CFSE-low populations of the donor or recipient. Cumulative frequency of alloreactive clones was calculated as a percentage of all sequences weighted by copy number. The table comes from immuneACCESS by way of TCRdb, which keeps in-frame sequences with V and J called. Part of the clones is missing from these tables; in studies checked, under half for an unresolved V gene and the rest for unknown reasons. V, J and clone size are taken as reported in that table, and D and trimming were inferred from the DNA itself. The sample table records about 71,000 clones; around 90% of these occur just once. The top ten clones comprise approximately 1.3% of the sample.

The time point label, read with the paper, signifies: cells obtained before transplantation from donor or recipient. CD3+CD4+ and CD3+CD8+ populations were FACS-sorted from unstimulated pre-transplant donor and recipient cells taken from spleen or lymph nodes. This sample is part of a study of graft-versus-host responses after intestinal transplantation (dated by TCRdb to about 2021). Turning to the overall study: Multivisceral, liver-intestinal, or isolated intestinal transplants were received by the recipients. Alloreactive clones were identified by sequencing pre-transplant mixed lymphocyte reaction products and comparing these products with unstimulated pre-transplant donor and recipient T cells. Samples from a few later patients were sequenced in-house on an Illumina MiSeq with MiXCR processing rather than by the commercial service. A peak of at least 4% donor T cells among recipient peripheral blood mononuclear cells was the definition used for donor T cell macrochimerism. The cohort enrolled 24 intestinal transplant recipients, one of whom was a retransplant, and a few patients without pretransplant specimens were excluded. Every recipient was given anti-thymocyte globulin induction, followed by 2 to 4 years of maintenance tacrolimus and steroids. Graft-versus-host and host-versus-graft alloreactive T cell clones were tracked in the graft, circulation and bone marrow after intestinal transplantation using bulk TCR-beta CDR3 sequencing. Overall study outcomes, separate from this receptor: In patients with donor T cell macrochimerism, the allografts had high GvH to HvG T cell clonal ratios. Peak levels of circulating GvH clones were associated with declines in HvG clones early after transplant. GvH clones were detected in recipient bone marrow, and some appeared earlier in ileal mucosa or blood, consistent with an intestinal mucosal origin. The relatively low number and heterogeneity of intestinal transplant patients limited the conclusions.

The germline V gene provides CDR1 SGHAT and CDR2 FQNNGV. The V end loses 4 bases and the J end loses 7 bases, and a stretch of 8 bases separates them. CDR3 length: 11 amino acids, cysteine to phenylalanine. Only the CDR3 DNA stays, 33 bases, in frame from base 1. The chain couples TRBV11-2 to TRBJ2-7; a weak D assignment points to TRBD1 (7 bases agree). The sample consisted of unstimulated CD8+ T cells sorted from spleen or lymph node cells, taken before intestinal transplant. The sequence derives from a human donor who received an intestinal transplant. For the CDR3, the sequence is CASSSGGEQYF. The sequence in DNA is TGTGCCAGCAGCTCAGGGGGGGAGCAGTACTTC.